This entry lists 19 T cell receptor beta chains sequenced from one sample in a study of blood T cell repertoires in COVID-19. TCRdb's table, derived via immunoSEQ multiplex PCR, lists solely in-frame clones and lacks some. The top ten clones hold 4.5% to 6% of a sample with 50,000 to 75,000 clones, roughly 90% of them seen once. Sample: peripheral blood. These receptors were collected from a man at least 80 years old in a cohort sampled during active COVID-19.

The V and J genes are TRBV6-5 and TRBJ1-1; the D gene is possibly TRBD1 (5 bases). V shed 6 bases and J shed 3 bases, with 11 bases lying between them. Germline V gives CDR1 MNHEY, CDR2 SVGAGI. This CDR3 is 13 amino acids long. In DNA form, the CDR3 reads TGTGCCAGCAGGGGGCGGACCCACACTGAAGCTTTCTTT. Translating gives CASRGRTHTEAFF.

The chain joins TRBV20-1 to TRBJ2-7, with 7 nucleotides matching TRBD1. The V segment lost 3 bases and the J segment 2 bases; nucleotides outside the gene matches: 10. Per the germline V gene, CDR1 is DFQATT and CDR2 is SNEGSKA (reference sequence). The CDR3 extends over 15 amino acids. The CDR3 loop reads CSASLPRTGAYEQYF. In nucleotides, the CDR3 is TGCAGTGCTAGTCTTCCCCGGACAGGCGCCTACGAGCAGTACTTC.

The chain uses TRBV7-3 and TRBJ2-1, with D maybe TRBD1 (5 bases). This CDR3 has 14 amino acids. Trimming removed 5 bases at V and 4 bases at J, with 12 bases between. Germline CDR1 reads SGHTA; CDR2 reads FQGTGA. The CDR3 spells CASSPRGSYNEQFF. The CDR3 DNA sequence: TGTGCCAGCAGCCCAAGGGGCAGTTACAATGAGCAGTTCTTC.

The chain couples TRBV2 to TRBJ2-2; D is possibly TRBD2 (6 bases). V dropped 6 bases and J dropped 1 base, with 12 bases sitting between them. CDR1 is SNHLY, CDR2 FYNNEI, per germline. CDR3 length: 15 amino acids. The CDR3, as DNA: TGTGCCAGCAGCCTGGGACTGGAGAACACCGGGGAGCTGTTTTTT. Translation: CASSLGLENTGELFF. Drawing the rest from reference TRBV2 and TRBJ2-2, the complete variable domain is EPEVTQTPSHQVTQMGQEVILRCVPISNHLYFYWYRQILGQKVEFLVSFYNNEISEKSEIFDDQFSVERPDGSNFTLKIRSTKLEDSAMYFCASSLGLENTGELFFGEGSRLTVL.

This clone appeared a single time. The genes are TRBV7-9 and TRBJ2-2; possible D gene TRBD1, 6 bases. Trimming stripped 5 bases from V and 0 bases from J, with 13 bases between. There are 16 residues in the CDR3. Germline CDR1 reads SEHNR; CDR2 reads FQNEAQ (reference sequence). The CDR3 reads CASSRAAGANTGELFF. The CDR3 DNA reads TGTGCCAGCAGCCGAGCGGCAGGGGCGAACACCGGGGAGCTGTTTTTT.

This chain links TRBV5-6 with TRBJ2-7, with 10 positions matching TRBD1. The CDR3 has 15 residues. Trimming at V came to 4 bases and at J to 5 bases, leaving 9 bases not matched to a gene. Germline lookup yields CDR1 SGHDT and CDR2 YYEEEE. CDR3 DNA: TGTGCCAGCAGCCTTTGGACAGGGGGTTCGGACGAGCAGTACTTC. Its protein is CASSLWTGGSDEQYF.

This sequence joins TRBV11-2 and TRBJ2-7; TRBD1 matches at 7 bases. The CDR3 loop spans 13 amino acids. Germline CDR1 reads SGHAT; CDR2 reads FQNNGV. The V and J ends lost 5 bases and 2 bases, in that order; junction bases with no gene match: 3. CDR3 residues: CASSEGTAYEQYF. The CDR3 DNA sequence: TGTGCCAGCAGCGAAGGGACAGCCTACGAGCAGTACTTC.

The chain joins TRBV6-4 to TRBJ2-7; D call uncertain. Trimming pared 3 bases from V and 4 bases from J, leaving 10 bases between. CDR3 size: 13 residues. Per the germline V gene, CDR1 is MRHNA and CDR2 is SNTAGT. CDR3 residues: CASSERHSYEQYF. The CDR3 DNA reads TGTGCCAGCAGTGAACGACATTCGTACGAGCAGTACTTC.

The J gene is TRBJ1-1, the V gene TRBV6-5; tentative D call: TRBD1 (6 bases). This CDR3 region has 14 residues. The V end lost 7 bases, the J end lost 5 bases, and 17 bases lay between the germline ends. Looked up from germline, CDR1 is MNHEY and CDR2 is SVGAGI. CDR3 sequence (DNA): TGTGCCAGCAAGGGGGGGGGTTCGCTGACTGAAGCTTTCTTT. This gives the protein CASKGGGSLTEAFF.

This rearrangement joins TRBV19 to TRBJ1-1; perhaps TRBD1 as D (6 bases). Germline V CDR1 and CDR2: LNHDA, SQIVND (reference sequence). This CDR3 contains 14 residues. V was trimmed by 5 bases and J by 7 bases, leaving 17 bases between them. CDR3 coding DNA: TGTGCCAGTAGTCCCACTCAGGGGTTCCGTGAAGCTTTCTTT. Translated, it gives CASSPTQGFREAFF. Together with reference TRBV19 and TRBJ1-1, the CDR3 gives the full variable domain: DGGITQSPKYLFRKEGQNVTLSCEQNLNHDAMYWYRQDPGQGLRLIYYSQIVNDFQKGDIAEGYSVSREKKESFPLTVTSAQKNPTAFYLCASSPTQGFREAFFGQGTRLTVV.

The chain joins TRBV4-2 to TRBJ2-7; D gene unclear. The CDR3 loop spans 13 amino acids. The germline V gene has CDR1 LGHNA and CDR2 YNFKEQ. Trimming cost V 0 bases and J 5 bases, with 8 bases left between them. CDR3 sequence reads: CASSQDQLDEQYF. CDR3 DNA sequence: TGTGCCAGCAGCCAAGATCAACTGGACGAGCAGTACTTC.

The chain carries TRBV5-4 and TRBJ1-1; weak D call: TRBD1 (5 bases). The length of the CDR3 is 15 residues. CDR1 is SGHNT and CDR2 is YYREEE in the germline V gene (reference sequence). V lost 0 bases, J lost 2 bases, and 11 bases lay in between. The CDR3 spells CASSLGGGRNTEAFF. CDR3 DNA: TGTGCCAGCAGCTTGGGGGGGGGACGAAACACTGAAGCTTTCTTT.

The V and J genes are TRBV18 and TRBJ1-4; 7 bases map to TRBD1. After removal of 3 bases from V and 0 bases from J, the junction contained 7 bases not matched to a gene. The germline CDR1 and CDR2 sequences are KGHSH and LQKENI. CDR3 length equals 17 residues. The CDR3 spells CASSPYTGTATNEKLFF. The CDR3 DNA is TGTGCCAGCTCACCGTATACCGGGACAGCAACTAATGAAAAACTGTTTTTT.

The chain joins TRBV7-9 to TRBJ2-2, with 7 bases identical to TRBD2. CDR3 size: 15 residues. Germline V gene lookup returns CDR1 SEHNR and CDR2 FQNEAQ (reference sequence). V shed 3 bases, J shed 5 bases, and the junction held 6 bases outside the gene matches. The CDR3 loop reads CASSFFGRVTGELFF. The CDR3 DNA is TGTGCCAGCAGCTTCTTTGGGAGGGTAACCGGGGAGCTGTTTTTT. The variable domain in full, completed from reference TRBV7-9 and TRBJ2-2, reads DTGVSQNPRHKITKRGQNVTFRCDPISEHNRLYWYRQTLGQGPEFLTYFQNEAQLEKSRLLSDRFSAERPKGSFSTLEIQRTEQGDSAMYLCASSFFGRVTGELFFGEGSRLTVL.

The gene calls are TRBV29-1 and TRBJ2-7; 9 bases line up with TRBD2. Per the germline V gene, CDR1 is SQVTM and CDR2 is ANQGSEA. Trimming cost V 5 bases and J 7 bases; bases outside gene matches: 12. This CDR3 comprises 14 residues. CDR3 sequence reads: CSVTRGSGGEEQYF. Here the CDR3 DNA reads TGCAGCGTTACCCGGGGTAGCGGGGGCGAGGAGCAGTACTTC.

This rearrangement joins TRBV27 to TRBJ2-3, with TRBD2 identical over 9 bases. V shed 10 bases, J shed 8 bases, and the junction held 13 bases outside the gene matches. This CDR3 has 14 residues. In germline, CDR1 is MNHEY, CDR2 SMNVEV (reference sequence). The chain's CDR3 is CATTWAGGPGTQYF. CDR3 DNA sequence: TGTGCCACGACTTGGGCGGGAGGGCCTGGTACGCAGTATTTT.

The V call is TRBV30, the J call TRBJ2-1; 8 bases agree with TRBD2. The V segment lost 4 bases and the J segment 5 bases; nucleotides outside the gene matches: 7. Germline V gene lookup returns CDR1 GTSNPN and CDR2 SVGIG (reference sequence). The CDR3 is 14 residues long. CDR3 amino acids: CAWTFGGGNNEQFF. CDR3 sequence (DNA): TGTGCCTGGACCTTCGGGGGGGGAAACAATGAGCAGTTCTTC.

The chain uses TRBV27 and TRBJ1-1; 8 positions match TRBD1. This CDR3 contains 16 residues. The V and J ends lost 1 base and 0 bases, in that order; junction bases with no gene match: 4. CDR1 and CDR2 (germline): MNHEY, SMNVEV (reference sequence). The CDR3 DNA sequence: TGTGCCAGCAGTTTATTAGGGACAGGAATGAACACTGAAGCTTTCTTT. Encoded protein: CASSLLGTGMNTEAFF.

The rearrangement links TRBV6-5 to TRBJ1-1, with 8 nucleotides matching TRBD1. This CDR3 contains 13 residues. The germline gives CDR1 MNHEY, CDR2 SVGAGI. V was pared by 6 bases and J by 4 bases, with 4 bases of the junction left unmatched. The CDR3 loop reads CASSLTGGTEAFF. DNA for the CDR3: TGTGCCAGCAGCCTCACAGGGGGCACTGAAGCTTTCTTT.